This is a list of T cell receptor beta chains from one sample in a study of CD8+ T cells in alopecia areata. Assay: immunoSEQ multiplex PCR; the TCRdb copy retains only in-frame clones and omits some. The data show around 200,000 clones, about 63% seen once. Source: CD4+ T cells sorted from blood, taken at week 0. The receptors were sampled from a human donor with alopecia areata. Both conserved end residues are part of each CDR3. The order of the fields is clone size, CDR3 length, J gene, D gene, V gene, CDR3 protein, CDR3 DNA. The D gene is left open where the match is weak. The size entry is marked missing in some rows and otherwise reads once, few, many or a size class.

.	15	TRBJ2-7	.	TRBV7-2	CASSLNSLGVYEQYF	TGTGCCAGCAGCTTAAATTCCCTCGGTGTCTACGAGCAGTACTTC
.	14	TRBJ1-2	.	TRBV18	CASSPPYEGYGYTF	TGTGCCAGCTCACCACCGTACGAGGGGTATGGCTACACCTTC
few	14	TRBJ1-6	.	TRBV4-1	CASSQEGRNSPLHF	TGCGCCAGCAGCCAGGAGGGGAGGAATTCACCCCTCCACTTT
.	15	TRBJ1-6	TRBD1	TRBV5-1	CASTPGGGEGSPLHF	TGCGCCAGCACACCGGGAGGGGGCGAGGGTTCACCCCTCCACTTT
.	13	TRBJ1-1	.	TRBV14	CASSQVSGTEAFF	TGTGCCAGCAGCCAAGTATCCGGCACTGAAGCTTTCTTT
.	12	TRBJ2-5	TRBD1	TRBV10-3	CATQGQQETQYF	TGTGCCACCCAGGGACAGCAAGAGACCCAGTACTTC
.	14	TRBJ1-2	TRBD1	TRBV30	CAWSLDTGGSGYTF	TGTGCCTGGAGCCTGGATACAGGGGGATCTGGCTACACCTTC
once	14	TRBJ2-3	TRBD2	TRBV5-1	CASSLRLAGDTQYF	TGCGCCAGCAGCTTAAGACTAGCAGGAGATACGCAGTATTTT
.	14	TRBJ2-5	.	TRBV6-5	CASSPLTFLGTQYF	TGTGCCAGCAGTCCTTTAACCTTTTTAGGGACCCAGTACTTC
.	13	TRBJ2-1	.	TRBV9	CASSVVYGNEQFF	TGTGCCAGCAGCGTAGTGTACGGCAATGAGCAGTTCTTC
.	14	TRBJ1-2	.	TRBV30	CAWSVGGQQLGYTF	TGTGCCTGGAGTGTAGGTGGACAGCAACTTGGCTACACCTTC
.	14	TRBJ1-6	.	TRBV7-2	CASSLERNNSPLHF	TGTGCCAGCAGCTTAGAGAGAAATAATTCACCCCTCCACTTT
.	18	TRBJ2-7	.	TRBV7-2	CASSLGLPRGGSGYEQYF	TGTGCCAGCAGCTTAGGTTTGCCCAGGGGCGGGTCGGGATACGAGCAGTACTTC
.	15	TRBJ2-1	.	TRBV29-1	CSVEDSQESYNEQFF	TGCAGCGTTGAAGATAGCCAGGAATCCTACAATGAGCAGTTCTTC
.	18	TRBJ1-2	TRBD1	TRBV27	CASSLSGGQGLANYGYTF	TGTGCCAGCAGTTTATCGGGGGGACAGGGCTTAGCTAACTATGGCTACACCTTC
once	15	TRBJ2-2	.	TRBV30	CACGGQTGIIGELFF	TGTGCCTGTGGGGGGCAGACGGGAATTATCGGGGAGCTGTTTTTT
few	17	TRBJ2-6	.	TRBV10-3	CAISVGSSGVGANVLTF	TGTGCCATCAGTGTTGGCTCCAGTGGTGTAGGGGCCAACGTCCTGACTTTC